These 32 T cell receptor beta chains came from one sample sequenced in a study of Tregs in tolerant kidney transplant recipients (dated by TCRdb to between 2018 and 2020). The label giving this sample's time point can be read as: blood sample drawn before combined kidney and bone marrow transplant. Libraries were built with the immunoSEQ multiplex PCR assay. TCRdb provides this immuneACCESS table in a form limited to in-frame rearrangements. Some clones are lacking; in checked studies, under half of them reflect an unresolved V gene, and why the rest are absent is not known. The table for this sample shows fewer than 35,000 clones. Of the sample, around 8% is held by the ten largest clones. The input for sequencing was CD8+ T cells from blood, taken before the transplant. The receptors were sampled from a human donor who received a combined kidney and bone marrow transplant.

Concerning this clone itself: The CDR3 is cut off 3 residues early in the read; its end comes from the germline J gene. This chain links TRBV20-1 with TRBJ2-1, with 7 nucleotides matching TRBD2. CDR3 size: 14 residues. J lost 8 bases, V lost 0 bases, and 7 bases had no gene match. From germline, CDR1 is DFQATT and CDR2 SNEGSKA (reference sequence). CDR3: CSARDRVGGYEQFF. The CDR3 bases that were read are TGCAGTGCTAGAGATCGGGTCGGGGGGTATGAG.

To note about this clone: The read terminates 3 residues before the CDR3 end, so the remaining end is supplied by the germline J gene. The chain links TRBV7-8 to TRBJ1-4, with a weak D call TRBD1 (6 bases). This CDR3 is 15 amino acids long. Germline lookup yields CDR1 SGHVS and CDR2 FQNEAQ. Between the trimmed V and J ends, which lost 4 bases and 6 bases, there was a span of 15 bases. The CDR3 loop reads CASSYSGTSDEKLFF. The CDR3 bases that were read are TGTGCCAGCAGCTATTCCGGGACATCCGATGAAAAA.

CDR3 DNA (partial): TGTGCCAGCAGTCCGGACTGGAATCAGCCC. Protein sequence: CASSPDWNQP. The whole CDR3 is CASSPDWNQPQHF. The rearrangement uses TRBV6-2 or TRBV6-3 and TRBJ1-5; D is unclear. The sequence runs out 3 residues before the end of the CDR3; the remainder is reconstructed from the germline J gene. V lost 5 bases and J lost 4, with 9 bases in between. Looked up from germline, CDR1 is MNHEY and CDR2 is SVGEGT. The CDR3 has 13 amino acids.

CDR3 DNA (partial): TGCAGTGCAACGCCGGGACAGGCTCTTGGTTCACCC. Translated, it gives CSATPGQALGSP. The whole CDR3 sequence is CSATPGQALGSPLHF. The chain combines TRBV20-1 with TRBJ1-6; 8 bases agree with TRBD1. Read data end 3 residues before the CDR3 end; the end is taken from the germline J gene. The CDR3 totals 15 residues. V shed 6 bases and J 9 bases; nucleotides not matched to a gene: 13. Germline CDR1 DFQATT, CDR2 SNEGSKA (reference sequence).

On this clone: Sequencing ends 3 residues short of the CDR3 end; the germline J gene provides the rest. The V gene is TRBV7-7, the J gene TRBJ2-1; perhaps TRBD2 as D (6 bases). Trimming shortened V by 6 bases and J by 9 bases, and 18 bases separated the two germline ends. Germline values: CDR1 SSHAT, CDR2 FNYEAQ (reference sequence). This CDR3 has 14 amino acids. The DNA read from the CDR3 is TGTGCCAGCAGTCCGGGCGGGCGGGACTTTGAG. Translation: CASSPGGRDFE. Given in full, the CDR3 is CASSPGGRDFEQFF.

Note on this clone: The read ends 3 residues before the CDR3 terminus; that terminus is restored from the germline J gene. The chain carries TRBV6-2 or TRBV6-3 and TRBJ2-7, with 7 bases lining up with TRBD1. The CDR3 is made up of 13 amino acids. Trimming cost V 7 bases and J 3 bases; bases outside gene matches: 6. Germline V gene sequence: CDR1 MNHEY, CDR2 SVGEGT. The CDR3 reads CASTQGQFYEQYF. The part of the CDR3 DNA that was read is TGTGCCAGCACCCAGGGACAGTTCTACGAG.

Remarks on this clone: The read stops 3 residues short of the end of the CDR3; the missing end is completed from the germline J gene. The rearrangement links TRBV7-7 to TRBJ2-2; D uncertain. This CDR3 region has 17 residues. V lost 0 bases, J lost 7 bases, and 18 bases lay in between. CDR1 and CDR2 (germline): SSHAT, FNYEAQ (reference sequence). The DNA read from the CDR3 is TGTGCCAGCAGCTTAGCGGCGGCCCCCCGAGAAGTCGGGGAG. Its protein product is CASSLAAAPREVGE. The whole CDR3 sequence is CASSLAAAPREVGELFF.

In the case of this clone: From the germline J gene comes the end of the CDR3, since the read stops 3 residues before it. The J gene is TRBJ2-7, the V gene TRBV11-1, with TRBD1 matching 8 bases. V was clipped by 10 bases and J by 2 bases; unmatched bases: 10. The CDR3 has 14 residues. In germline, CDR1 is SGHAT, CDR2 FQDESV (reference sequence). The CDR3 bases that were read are TGTGCCACCCCCCGGACAGGGTCCCCCTACGAG. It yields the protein CATPRTGSPYE. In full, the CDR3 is CATPRTGSPYEQYF.

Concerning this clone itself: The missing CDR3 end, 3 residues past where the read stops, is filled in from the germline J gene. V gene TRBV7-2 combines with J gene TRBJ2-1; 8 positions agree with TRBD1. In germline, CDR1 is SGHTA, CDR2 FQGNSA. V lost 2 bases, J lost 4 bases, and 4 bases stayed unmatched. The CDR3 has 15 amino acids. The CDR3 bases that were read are TGTGCCAGCAGCTTAACAGGGGGGTTATACAATGAG. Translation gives CASSLTGGLYNE. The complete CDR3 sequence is CASSLTGGLYNEQFF.

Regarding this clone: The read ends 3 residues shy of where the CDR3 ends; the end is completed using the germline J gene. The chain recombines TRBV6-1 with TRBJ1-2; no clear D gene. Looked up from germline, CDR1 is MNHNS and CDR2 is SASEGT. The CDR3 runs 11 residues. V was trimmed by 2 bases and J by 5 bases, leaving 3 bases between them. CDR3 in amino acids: CASSELYGYTF. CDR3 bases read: TGTGCCAGCAGTGAATTATATGGC.

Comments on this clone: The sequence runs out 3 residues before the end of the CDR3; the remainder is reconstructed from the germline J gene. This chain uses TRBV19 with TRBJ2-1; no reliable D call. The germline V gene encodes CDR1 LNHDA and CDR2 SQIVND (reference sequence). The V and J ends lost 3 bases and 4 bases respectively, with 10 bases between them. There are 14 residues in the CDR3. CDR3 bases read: TGTGCCAGTAGTATTGGCGGCGGATACAATGAG. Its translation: CASSIGGGYNE. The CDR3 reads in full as CASSIGGGYNEQFF.

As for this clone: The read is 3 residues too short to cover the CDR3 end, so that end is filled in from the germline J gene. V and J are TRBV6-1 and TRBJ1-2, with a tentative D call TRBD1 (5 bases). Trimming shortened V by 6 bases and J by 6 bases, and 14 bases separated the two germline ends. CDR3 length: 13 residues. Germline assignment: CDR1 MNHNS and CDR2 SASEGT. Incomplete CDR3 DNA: TGTGCCAGCAGCGAATTCACCAGGGATGGC. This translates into CASSEFTRDG. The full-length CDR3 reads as CASSEFTRDGYTF.

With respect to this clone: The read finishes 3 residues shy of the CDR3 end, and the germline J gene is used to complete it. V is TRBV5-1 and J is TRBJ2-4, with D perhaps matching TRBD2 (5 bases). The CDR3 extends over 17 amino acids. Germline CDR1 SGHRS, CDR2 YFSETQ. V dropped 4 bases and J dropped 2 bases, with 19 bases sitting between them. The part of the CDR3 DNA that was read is TGCGCCAGCAGCCCACGAGGGCAGGTAAGACCCAAAAACATT. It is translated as CASSPRGQVRPKNI. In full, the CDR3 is CASSPRGQVRPKNIQYF.

The CDR3 reads CASRSGQSNYGYTF. The part of the CDR3 DNA that was read is TGTGCCAGCAGGTCCGGACAATCTAACTATGGC. This chain connects TRBV2 to TRBJ1-2; D possibly corresponds to TRBD1 (5 bases). The read comes to an end 3 residues before the CDR3 does, leaving the germline J gene to fill in the end. Between the trimmed V and J ends, which lost 6 bases and 0 bases, there was a span of 11 bases. The CDR3 is made up of 14 amino acids. Germline V CDR1 and CDR2: SNHLY, FYNNEI.

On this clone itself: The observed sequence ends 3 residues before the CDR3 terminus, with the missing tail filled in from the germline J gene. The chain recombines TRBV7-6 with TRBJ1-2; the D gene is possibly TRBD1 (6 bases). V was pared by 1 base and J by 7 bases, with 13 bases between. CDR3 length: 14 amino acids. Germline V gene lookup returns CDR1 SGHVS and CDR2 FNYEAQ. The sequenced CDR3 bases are TGTGCCAGCAGCTTAGATCCACAGGGTTTTGGC. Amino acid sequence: CASSLDPQGFG. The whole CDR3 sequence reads CASSLDPQGFGYTF.

The CDR3 DNA, read in part, is TGTGCCAGCAGCTTAGTGCCCTGGACTAGCGGAGACAATGAG. This codes for CASSLVPWTSGDNE. The complete CDR3 protein is CASSLVPWTSGDNEQFF. V usage is TRBV7-6 and J usage is TRBJ2-1, with 10 positions matching TRBD2. Sequencing ends 3 residues short of the CDR3 end; the germline J gene provides the rest. The V and J ends lost 1 base and 5 bases, in that order; junction bases with no gene match: 8. Germline assignment: CDR1 SGHVS and CDR2 FNYEAQ. There are 17 residues in the CDR3. Looking up the rest from reference TRBV7-6 and TRBJ2-1 gives the full variable domain: GAGVSQSPRYKVTKRGQDVALRCDPISGHVSLYWYRQALGQGPEFLTYFNYEAQQDKSGLPNDRFSAERPEGSISTLTIQRTEQRDSAMYRCASSLVPWTSGDNEQFFGPGTRLTVL.

The sequenced part of the CDR3 DNA is TGCAGCGTTGAAAGGGGCAGGAGGGGGTCTTACGAG. It specifies CSVERGRRGSYE. The entire CDR3 sequence reads CSVERGRRGSYEQYF. The chain uses TRBV29-1 and TRBJ2-7; the D gene could be TRBD1 or TRBD2 (6 bases each). Read sequence stops 3 residues before the CDR3 end, and the germline J gene provides the missing end. Trimming stripped 2 bases from V and 4 bases from J, with 18 bases between. CDR3 length: 15 amino acids. Germline V lookup: CDR1 SQVTM, CDR2 ANQGSEA.

The CDR3 reads CASSYTRQGNYEQYF. The covered CDR3 bases are TGTGCCAGCAGTTACACCCGACAGGGGAACTACGAG. The chain joins TRBV6-2 or TRBV6-3 to TRBJ2-7; TRBD1 agrees at 8 bases. Read coverage stops 3 residues before the CDR3 terminus; the germline J gene supplies the remainder. Germline V gene data show CDR1 as MNHEY and CDR2 as SVGEGT. J was trimmed by 3 bases and V by 2 bases; bases with no gene match: 6. The CDR3 is 15 amino acids.

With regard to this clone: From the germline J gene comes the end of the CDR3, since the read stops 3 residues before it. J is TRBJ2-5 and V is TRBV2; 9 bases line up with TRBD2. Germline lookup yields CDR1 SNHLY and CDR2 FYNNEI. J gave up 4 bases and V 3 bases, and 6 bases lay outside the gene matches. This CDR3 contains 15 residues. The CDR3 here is CASSDAGGDVETQYF. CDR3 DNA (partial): TGTGCCAGCAGTGATGCGGGGGGGGACGTAGAGACC.

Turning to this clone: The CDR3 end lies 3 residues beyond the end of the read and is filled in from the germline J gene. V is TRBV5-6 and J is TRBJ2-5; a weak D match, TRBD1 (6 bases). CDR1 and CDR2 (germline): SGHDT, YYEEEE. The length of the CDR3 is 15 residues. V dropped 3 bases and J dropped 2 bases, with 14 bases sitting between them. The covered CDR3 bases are TGTGCCAGCAGCTCCCCCGGACAGACACAAGAGACC. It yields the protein CASSSPGQTQET. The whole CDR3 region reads CASSSPGQTQETQYF.

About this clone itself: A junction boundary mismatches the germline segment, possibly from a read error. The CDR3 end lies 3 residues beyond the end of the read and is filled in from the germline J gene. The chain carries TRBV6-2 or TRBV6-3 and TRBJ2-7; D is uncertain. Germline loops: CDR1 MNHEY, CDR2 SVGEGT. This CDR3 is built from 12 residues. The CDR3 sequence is CASNYPDYEQYF. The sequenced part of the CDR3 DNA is TGTGCCAGCAATTACCCAGACTACGAG.

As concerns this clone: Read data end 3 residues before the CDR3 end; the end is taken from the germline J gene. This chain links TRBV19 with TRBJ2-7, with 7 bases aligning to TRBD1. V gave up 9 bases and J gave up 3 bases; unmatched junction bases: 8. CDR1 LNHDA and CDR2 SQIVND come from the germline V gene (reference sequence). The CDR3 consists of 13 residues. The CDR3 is CASAPDRYYEQYF. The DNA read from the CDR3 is TGTGCCAGCGCCCCGGACAGGTACTACGAG.

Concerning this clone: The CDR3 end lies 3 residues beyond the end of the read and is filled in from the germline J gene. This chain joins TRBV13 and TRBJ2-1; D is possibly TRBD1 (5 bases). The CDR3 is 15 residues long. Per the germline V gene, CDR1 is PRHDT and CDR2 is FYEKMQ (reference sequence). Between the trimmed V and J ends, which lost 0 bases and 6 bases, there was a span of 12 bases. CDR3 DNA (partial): TGTGCCAGCAGCTTAGGCCGTGCAGGGCGCAATGAG. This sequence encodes CASSLGRAGRNE. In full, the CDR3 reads CASSLGRAGRNEQFF.

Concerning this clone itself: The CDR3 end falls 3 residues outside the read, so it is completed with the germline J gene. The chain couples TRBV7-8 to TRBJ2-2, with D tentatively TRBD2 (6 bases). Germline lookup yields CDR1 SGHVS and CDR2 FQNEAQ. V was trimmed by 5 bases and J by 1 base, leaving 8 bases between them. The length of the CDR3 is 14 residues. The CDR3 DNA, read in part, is TGTGCCAGCAGCCTGGGACTGAACACCGGGGAG. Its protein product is CASSLGLNTGE. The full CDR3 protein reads CASSLGLNTGELFF.

Incomplete CDR3 DNA: TGTGCCAGCCTTAAACGGGGAGCTAATCAGCCC. Its protein product is CASLKRGANQP. The full CDR3 sequence reads CASLKRGANQPQHF. The chain couples TRBV6-2 or TRBV6-3 to TRBJ1-5; D is unclear. The read finishes 3 residues shy of the CDR3 end, and the germline J gene is used to complete it. CDR3 length equals 14 residues. Germline values: CDR1 MNHEY, CDR2 SVGEGT. The V gene lost 8 bases and the J gene lost 4 bases, with 15 bases spanning the gap.

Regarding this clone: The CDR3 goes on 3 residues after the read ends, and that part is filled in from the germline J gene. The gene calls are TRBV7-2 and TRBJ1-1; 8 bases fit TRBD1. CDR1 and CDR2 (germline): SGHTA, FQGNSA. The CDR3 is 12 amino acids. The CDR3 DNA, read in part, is TGTGCCAGCAGCTCGGGACAGGTCGAA. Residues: CASSSGQVE. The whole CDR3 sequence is CASSSGQVEAFF. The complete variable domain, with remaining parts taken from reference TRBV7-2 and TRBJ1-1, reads GAGVSQSPSNKVTEKGKDVELRCDPISGHTALYWYRQSLGQGLEFLIYFQGNSAPDKSGLPSDRFSAERTGGSVSTLTIQRTQQEDSAVYLCASSSGQVEAFFGQGTRLTVV.

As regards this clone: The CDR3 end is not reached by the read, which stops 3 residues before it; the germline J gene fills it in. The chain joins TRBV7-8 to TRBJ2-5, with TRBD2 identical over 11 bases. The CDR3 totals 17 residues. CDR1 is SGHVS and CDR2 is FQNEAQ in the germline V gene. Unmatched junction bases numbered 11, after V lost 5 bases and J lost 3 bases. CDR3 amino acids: CASSPFSGRAKEETQYF. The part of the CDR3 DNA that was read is TGTGCCAGCAGCCCCTTTAGCGGGAGGGCTAAGGAAGAGACC.

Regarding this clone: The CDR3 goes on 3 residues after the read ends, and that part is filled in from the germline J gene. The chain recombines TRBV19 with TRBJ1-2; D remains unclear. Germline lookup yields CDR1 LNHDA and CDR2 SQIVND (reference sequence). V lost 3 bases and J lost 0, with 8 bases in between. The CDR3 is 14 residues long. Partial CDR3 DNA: TGTGCCAGTAGTATTGCGGGTACTAACTATGGC. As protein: CASSIAGTNYG. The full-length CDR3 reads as CASSIAGTNYGYTF.

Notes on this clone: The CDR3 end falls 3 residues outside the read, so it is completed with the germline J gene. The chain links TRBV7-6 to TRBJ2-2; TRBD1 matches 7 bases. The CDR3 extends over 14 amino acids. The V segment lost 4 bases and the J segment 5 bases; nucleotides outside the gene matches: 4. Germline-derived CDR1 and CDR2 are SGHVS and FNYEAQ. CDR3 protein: CASSSTGLTGELFF. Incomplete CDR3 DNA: TGTGCCAGCAGCTCGACAGGGTTGACCGGGGAG.

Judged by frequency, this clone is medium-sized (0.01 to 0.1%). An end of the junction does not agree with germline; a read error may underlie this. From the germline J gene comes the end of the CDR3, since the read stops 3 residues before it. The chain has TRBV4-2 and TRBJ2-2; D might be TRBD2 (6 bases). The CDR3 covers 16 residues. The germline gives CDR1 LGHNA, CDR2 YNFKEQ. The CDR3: CASSPGLGGNTGELFF. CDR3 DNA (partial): TGCGCCAGCAGCCCCGGACTGGGAGGGAACACCGGGGAG.

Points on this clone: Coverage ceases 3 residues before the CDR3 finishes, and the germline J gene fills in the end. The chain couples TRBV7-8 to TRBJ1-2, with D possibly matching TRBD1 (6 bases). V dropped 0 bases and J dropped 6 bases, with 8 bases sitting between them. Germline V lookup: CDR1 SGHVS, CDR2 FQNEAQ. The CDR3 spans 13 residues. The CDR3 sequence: CASSLAGADGYTF. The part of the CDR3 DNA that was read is TGTGCCAGCAGCTTAGCGGGGGCCGATGGC.

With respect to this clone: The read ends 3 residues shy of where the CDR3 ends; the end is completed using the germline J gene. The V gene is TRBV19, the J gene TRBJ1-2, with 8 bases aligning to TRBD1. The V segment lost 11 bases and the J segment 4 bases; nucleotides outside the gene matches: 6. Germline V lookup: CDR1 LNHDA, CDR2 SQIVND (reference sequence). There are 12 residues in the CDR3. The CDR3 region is CAAGQGGYGYTF. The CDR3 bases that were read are TGTGCCGCCGGACAGGGAGGCTATGGC.